Listed below are T cell receptor beta chains from one sample, sequenced in a study of blood T cell repertoires in COVID-19. TCRdb's copy holds only in-frame clones and misses some; the assay was immunoSEQ multiplex PCR. Among about 210,000 clones listed, around nine tenths were seen once. Sequencing input: peripheral blood. The receptor source for this set is a man between 60 and 75 years old with acute or convalescent COVID-19. The CDR3 runs from the conserved cysteine through the conserved F or W. D genes are given only for firm matches. Rows give clone size only sometimes, using once, few, many, or a class for an expanded clone.

V: TRBV7-2; size: NA; D: TRBD1; J: TRBJ1-5; DNA: TGTGCCAGCAGGGGACAGCTTAATCAGCCCCAGCATTTT; CDR3: CASRGQLNQPQHF
V: TRBV24-1; size: NA; D: NA; J: TRBJ2-7; DNA: TGTGCCACCAGTGATATTCCCTCTACTTCCGGGCAGTACTTC; CDR3: CATSDIPSTSGQYF
V: TRBV19; size: NA; D: TRBD1; J: TRBJ2-1; DNA: TGTGCCAGCCAAAAACACGGGACAGGGAACAATGAGCAGTTCTTC; CDR3: CASQKHGTGNNEQFF
V: TRBV4-1; size: once; D: TRBD2; J: TRBJ2-3; DNA: TGCGCCAGCAGCCAAGACGGCGGGGGGGACACCGCAGATACGCAGTATTTT; CDR3: CASSQDGGGDTADTQYF
V: TRBV24-1; size: NA; D: NA; J: TRBJ2-3; DNA: TGTGCCACCAGTGATCCCCTCCGGGGAAATGGGGCAGATACGCAGTATTTT; CDR3: CATSDPLRGNGADTQYF
V: TRBV6-2/TRBV6-3; size: NA; D: TRBD1; J: TRBJ2-1; DNA: TGTGCCAGCAGTCTCAATCTTAAACAGGGGTCCTCCTACAATGAGCAGTTCTTC; CDR3: CASSLNLKQGSSYNEQFF
V: TRBV12-3/TRBV12-4; size: few; D: NA; J: TRBJ1-6; DNA: TGTGCCAGCATAGAAAGGGAGAGATCACCCCTCCACTTT; CDR3: CASIERERSPLHF
V: TRBV27; size: NA; D: TRBD2; J: TRBJ2-1; DNA: TGTGCCAGCATCGGGGCTGGCGGGGGATCCTACAATGAGCAGTTCTTC; CDR3: CASIGAGGGSYNEQFF
V: TRBV28; size: NA; D: NA; J: TRBJ1-2; DNA: TGTGCCAGCAACCTGGGGGGGCTGCTATATGGCTACACCTTC; CDR3: CASNLGGLLYGYTF
V: TRBV11-1; size: NA; D: NA; J: TRBJ1-2; DNA: TGTGCCAGCAGAGAGACAGAGTTAAGCTATGGCTACACCTTC; CDR3: CASRETELSYGYTF
V: TRBV7-6; size: NA; D: NA; J: TRBJ1-1; DNA: TGTGCCAGCAGCTCTAGCGGGGTGAACACTGAAGCTTTCTTT; CDR3: CASSSSGVNTEAFF
V: TRBV5-5; size: NA; D: TRBD1; J: TRBJ2-7; DNA: TGTGCCAGCAGCCTTGGACAGGTCCCCTACGAGCAGTACTTC; CDR3: CASSLGQVPYEQYF
V: TRBV9; size: NA; D: TRBD2; J: TRBJ2-1; DNA: TGTGCCAGCAGCATCGACCTAGCGGGCTACAATGAGCAGTTCTTC; CDR3: CASSIDLAGYNEQFF
V: TRBV29-1; size: NA; D: NA; J: TRBJ2-5; DNA: TGCAGCGTTGGAGTCCCCCAAGAGACCCAGTACTTC; CDR3: CSVGVPQETQYF